Listed here are 17 T cell receptor beta chains from one sample, sequenced in a study of beta chain features in type 1 diabetes. General observations from the study: All four CD4+ subsets of Type 1 diabetes patients contained TCRB CDR3s that were moderately but significantly shorter.

The antigens for these receptors are not known. Investigators reverse transcribed all isolated RNA, so they sequenced expressed TCRB transcripts. Here immunoSEQ multiplex PCR was the method, and the copy in TCRdb shows in-frame clones only, minus some. This table has around 650,000 clones, roughly an eighth appearing once. Sequenced material: naive CD4+ T cells from blood. Receptor source: a man younger than 40 with type 1 diabetes.

In this sample, this clone turned up a few times. This chain connects TRBV7-2 to TRBJ1-5, with D tentatively TRBD1 (5 bases). The ends were cut back, 1 base at V and 3 bases at J, with 16 bases in the middle. Looked up from germline, CDR1 is SGHTA and CDR2 is FQGNSA. The length of the CDR3 is 17 residues. In DNA form, the CDR3 reads TGTGCCAGCAGCTTAGGTGAGGGACGGCTGTCCAATCAGCCCCAGCATTTT. Translating it yields CASSLGEGRLSNQPQHF.

This clone showed up just a few times. The chain joins TRBV21-1 to TRBJ2-4; the listed D gene, TRBD2, was not tested against the DNA. TRBV21-1 is termed a pseudogene. CDR3 length equals 12 residues. In DNA form, the CDR3 reads TGTGCCAGCAGCCAGGGAGGCTACATTCAGTACTTC. Its protein product is CASSQGGYIQYF.

This clone has more than one count but fewer than ten. The chain combines TRBV30 with TRBJ2-5; D gene uncertain. The CDR3 length is 13 residues. V lost 1 base and J lost 0, with 6 bases in between. Germline CDR1 is GTSNPN and CDR2 is SVGIG (reference sequence). The DNA of the CDR3 is TGTGCCTGGAGTGATGGGTACCAAGAGACCCAGTACTTC. Translating gives CAWSDGYQETQYF.

V and J are TRBV5-8 and TRBJ1-2; 9 positions match TRBD1. The germline CDR1 and CDR2 sequences are SGHTS and YDEGEE. This CDR3 spans 15 amino acids. Unmatched junction bases numbered 5, after V lost 1 base and J lost 4 bases. CDR3 nucleotide sequence: TGTGCCAGCAGCTTGTTAGGACAGGGGAGCTATGGCTACACCTTC. This gives the protein CASSLLGQGSYGYTF.

This clone was counted a few times. The gene calls are TRBV9 and TRBJ2-1; D may be TRBD1 or TRBD2 (6 bases each). This CDR3 region has 15 residues. Between the trimmed V and J ends, which lost 6 bases and 4 bases, there was a span of 17 bases. Per germline, CDR1 SGDLS and CDR2 YYNGEE. In DNA, the CDR3 is TGTGCCAGCACCACCAACGGGGGCCCATACAATGAGCAGTTCTTC. Protein: CASTTNGGPYNEQFF.

The sample holds a few counts of this clone. This chain connects TRBV4-3 to TRBJ1-4; 7 nucleotides line up with TRBD1. Losses at the gene ends were 4 bases for V and 7 bases for J; bases not matched to a gene: 15. The CDR3 extends over 17 amino acids. Germline CDR1 is LGHNA and CDR2 is YSLEER. The CDR3 region is CASSPTPGGRGVEKLFF. CDR3 DNA: TGCGCCAGCAGCCCGACCCCGGGGGGCAGGGGGGTTGAAAAACTGTTTTTT.

The sample holds many counts of this clone. The chain has TRBV28 and TRBJ2-7, with TRBD2 as a possible D gene (6 bases). From germline, CDR1 is MDHEN and CDR2 SYDVKM. CDR3 size: 11 residues. V was clipped by 8 bases and J by 3 bases, with 8 bases between them. CDR3 residues: CASGRGYEQYF. The CDR3 DNA follows: TGTGCCAGCGGGCGGGGCTACGAGCAGTACTTC.

This chain uses TRBV4-3 with TRBJ1-2; D gene uncertain. This CDR3 is 14 amino acids long. Germline V gene sequence: CDR1 LGHNA, CDR2 YSLEER. Trimming took 4 bases from V and 7 from J, leaving 16 bases between them. In nucleotides, the CDR3 is TGCGCCAGCAGCCCAGAGGCAGTTGGGTTTGGCTACACCTTC. Protein: CASSPEAVGFGYTF.

The gene calls are TRBV10-3 and TRBJ2-5; 11 nucleotides agree with TRBD1. This CDR3 has 14 residues. The germline V gene encodes CDR1 ENHRY and CDR2 SYGVKD. V gave up 5 bases and J gave up 3 bases; unmatched junction bases: 2. CDR3 loop: CAISPGQGEETQYF. CDR3 nucleotide sequence: TGTGCCATCAGTCCGGGACAGGGGGAAGAGACCCAGTACTTC.

This clone was detected only a few times. The chain has TRBV7-9 and TRBJ2-3, with D perhaps TRBD2 (5 bases). Germline-derived CDR1 and CDR2 are SEHNR and FQNEAQ (reference sequence). Trimming removed 4 bases at V and 6 bases at J, with 17 bases between. The CDR3 is 15 amino acids. CDR3 in amino acids: CASSSRGGHSDTQYF. CDR3 nucleotide sequence: TGTGCCAGCAGCTCCCGGGGTGGGCATTCGGATACGCAGTATTTT.

J is TRBJ2-2 and V is TRBV7-3, with 9 bases lining up with TRBD1. Germline V lookup: CDR1 SGHTA, CDR2 FQGTGA. The V segment lost 5 bases and the J segment 3 bases; nucleotides outside the gene matches: 10. The CDR3 is 17 amino acids. CDR3 protein: CASSPITGTGHTGELFF. CDR3 nucleotides: TGTGCCAGCAGCCCTATTACGGGGACAGGGCACACCGGGGAGCTGTTTTTT.

This clone has just a few counts. V gene TRBV29-1 combines with J gene TRBJ2-7, with D possibly TRBD2 on 6 matching bases. The V gene lost 6 bases and the J gene lost 3 bases, with 9 bases spanning the gap. This CDR3 region has 11 residues. In germline, CDR1 is SQVTM, CDR2 ANQGSEA. The CDR3 region has the DNA TGCAGCGTCGGGCGGGGCTACGAGCAGTACTTC. Residues: CSVGRGYEQYF.

The V and J genes are TRBV19 and TRBJ1-5; TRBD1 matches 9 bases. This CDR3 contains 14 residues. The V gene end was trimmed by 5 bases and the J gene end by 7 bases; junction bases not matched to a gene: 6. Germline V gene data show CDR1 as LNHDA and CDR2 as SQIVND (reference sequence). This chain's CDR3 is CASSPGQGVQPQHF. CDR3 DNA: TGTGCCAGTAGTCCGGGACAGGGCGTCCAGCCCCAGCATTTT.

This chain links TRBV7-9 with TRBJ2-3; D may be TRBD2 (5 bases). The germline V gene encodes CDR1 SEHNR and CDR2 FQNEAQ (reference sequence). Trimming took off 5 bases at V and 4 bases at J, with 16 bases between the two ends. There are 15 residues in the CDR3. In DNA, the CDR3 is TGTGCCAGCAGCCCCGGACTGTTCGGCGCAGATACGCAGTATTTT. Translation gives CASSPGLFGADTQYF.

The chain has TRBV5-1 and TRBJ2-2; weak D call: TRBD2 (5 bases). Germline values: CDR1 SGHRS, CDR2 YFSETQ. The V end was cut by 1 base, the J end by 3 bases, with 7 bases between. CDR3 length: 14 amino acids. The CDR3 region has the DNA TGCGCCAGCAGCTTGAACGGGGACACCGGGGAGCTGTTTTTT. Protein: CASSLNGDTGELFF.

A remark on this clone: The sample holds other DNA sequences that translate to the same CDR3. The J gene is TRBJ1-5, the V gene TRBV5-6; 7 positions match TRBD1. This CDR3 region has 14 residues. CDR1 is SGHDT and CDR2 is YYEEEE in the germline V gene. J was trimmed by 4 bases and V by 3 bases; bases with no gene match: 4. The CDR3 nucleotides are TGTGCCAGCAGCTCCCCGGGACAGAATCAGCCCCAGCATTTT. Translated, it gives CASSSPGQNQPQHF.

This clone was observed a handful of times. The chain couples TRBV11-2 to TRBJ2-1; possible D gene TRBD1, 5 bases. This CDR3 region has 15 residues. The germline V gene has CDR1 SGHAT and CDR2 FQNNGV. The ends were cut back, 0 bases at V and 5 bases at J, with 11 bases in the middle. The CDR3 spells CASSLEGAPNNEQFF. The DNA of the CDR3 is TGTGCCAGCAGCTTAGAAGGGGCTCCGAACAATGAGCAGTTCTTC.